The 5 T cell receptor beta chains in this list originate from one sample, sequenced in a study of OX40 agonist ivuxolimab in advanced cancers. Profiling relied on immunoSEQ multiplex PCR, and the TCRdb table lists in-frame clones only, not all of them. The data contain 13,000 or so clones, about two thirds of them singletons. The sequencing here drew on CD4+ or CD8+ T cells sorted from blood, taken in a trial of the OX40 agonist ivuxolimab. The receptors originated from an adult with an advanced solid tumor such as melanoma, head and neck, liver or kidney cancer.

This clone was counted a single time. J is TRBJ2-5 and V is TRBV5-4; 11 bases are a match to TRBD1. CDR1 and CDR2 (germline): SGHNT, YYREEE (reference sequence). Trimming took 2 bases from V and 5 from J; bases not matched to a gene: 8. The CDR3 runs 16 residues. The CDR3 region has the DNA TGTGCCAGCAGCTTAAGTTGGACAGGGGGCATCGAGACCCAGTACTTC. Its translation: CASSLSWTGGIETQYF.

This clone showed up just a few times. The chain recombines TRBV9 with TRBJ2-2; 12 positions match TRBD2. The germline V gene has CDR1 SGDLS and CDR2 YYNGEE. The CDR3 runs to 17 residues. Trimming removed 3 bases from V and 4 bases from J; junction bases left unmatched: 7. The CDR3 nucleotides are TGTGCCAGCAGCGGCCCTCTAGCGGGGGGGAGCACCGGGGAGCTGTTTTTT. It is translated as CASSGPLAGGSTGELFF.

The V gene is TRBV5-1, the J gene TRBJ1-4; 8 bases agree with TRBD1. The germline CDR1 and CDR2 sequences are SGHRS and YFSETQ. With 4 bases clipped from V and 2 bases from J, the junction kept 7 bases outside the gene matches. The CDR3 runs to 16 residues. The CDR3 loop reads CASSTTTGGTNEKLFF. The CDR3 nucleotides are TGCGCCAGCAGCACTACTACAGGGGGGACTAATGAAAAACTGTTTTTT.

The V and J genes are TRBV7-9 and TRBJ2-7, with 9 bases aligning to TRBD2. The germline V gene has CDR1 SEHNR and CDR2 FQNEAQ (reference sequence). The CDR3 contains 15 residues. The J segment lost 3 bases and the V segment lost 5 bases, leaving 8 bases of the junction unmatched. The CDR3 DNA is TGTGCCAGCAGCACACGGACTAGCGCTTTCTACGAGCAGTACTTC. It codes for CASSTRTSAFYEQYF.

The gene calls are TRBV5-1 and TRBJ1-1; D is undetermined. The CDR3 runs 17 residues. Trimming removed 1 base from V and 0 bases from J, with 16 bases in between. Germline-derived CDR1 and CDR2 are SGHRS and YFSETQ. The CDR3 sequence: CASSLRREGKMNTEAFF. DNA for the CDR3: TGCGCCAGCAGCTTGAGGCGGGAAGGAAAAATGAACACTGAAGCTTTCTTT.